This T cell receptor beta chain was sequenced for a study of OX40 agonist ivuxolimab in advanced cancers. At the level of the study: Earlier treatment with anti-PD-1, anti-PD-L1 or anti-CTLA-4 was permitted, and roughly 40% had received some. Regarding the study as a whole: CD8+ T cells (on average) carried more expanded clones than CD4+ T cells.

A word on this clone: The antigen is undetermined.

The germline CDR1 and CDR2 sequences are PRHDT and FYEKMQ (reference sequence). V lost 3 bases to trimming and J lost 9 bases; unmatched junction nucleotides: 2. The CDR3 covers 14 residues. Sequencing was performed with immunoSEQ multiplex PCR; in TCRdb, only in-frame clones are kept and a portion is missing. Among approximately 65,000 clones, over 85% were seen once, and the ten largest hold about 1%. The sequencing used CD4+ or CD8+ T cells sorted from blood, collected in a trial of the OX40 agonist ivuxolimab. The TCR sequence derives from an adult with an advanced solid tumor such as melanoma, head and neck, liver or kidney cancer. The chain uses TRBV13 and TRBJ1-6; 10 bases line up with TRBD1. CDR3 sequence: CASSLDRGSSPLHF. As DNA, the CDR3 is TGTGCCAGCAGCTTGGACAGGGGGTCTTCACCCCTCCACTTT.